Listed below are T cell receptor beta chains from one sample, sequenced in a study of early T cells in non-severe SARS-CoV-2 infection. TCRdb reprocessed the 5' RACE reads with MiXCR, giving one entry per CDR3 protein. Found here are 50,000 to 80,000 distinct CDR3 sequences, roughly 5% of them singletons; the top ten hold 4.5% to 5.5%. The sequenced material came from whole blood. The origin of the receptors is an adult who was a healthcare worker with PCR-confirmed SARS-CoV-2 infection or an uninfected control (not recorded which). CDR3s include the opening cysteine and the closing phenylalanine or tryptophan. Fields, in order: clone size, J gene, V gene, D gene, CDR3 protein, CDR3 DNA. D genes are given only for firm matches. Where a row states a size, it is once, few, many or the class of an expanded clone; other rows omit it.

-,TRBJ2-2,TRBV9,-,CASSVVWGELFF,TGTGCCAGCAGCGTAGTTTGGGGGGAGCTGTTTTTT
many,TRBJ2-7,TRBV6-5,-,CASSKGTVEQYF,TGTGCCAGCAGTAAAGGGACGGTCGAGCAGTACTTC
many,TRBJ1-4,TRBV6-6,-,CASSPTGAREKLFF,TGTGCCAGCAGTCCGACAGGAGCGAGGGAAAAACTGTTTTTT
-,TRBJ2-1,TRBV19,-,CASSMQEFGHNEQFF,TGTGCCAGTAGTATGCAGGAGTTCGGGCACAATGAGCAGTTCTTC
-,TRBJ1-1,TRBV21-1,-,CASSRLVNTEAFF,TGTGCCAGCAGCCGACTCGTGAACACTGAAGCTTTCTTT
many,TRBJ2-2,TRBV7-9,-,CASSLHELFF,TGTGCCAGCAGCCTCCATGAGCTGTTTTTT
many,TRBJ2-7,TRBV6-1,TRBD2,CASSYKQSGTSGYEQYF,TGTGCCAGCAGCTACAAACAGTCCGGGACTAGCGGTTACGAGCAGTACTTC
many,TRBJ2-1,TRBV9,TRBD1,CASSVGAGGRNEQFF,TGTGCCAGCAGCGTAGGGGCAGGGGGAAGGAATGAGCAGTTCTTC
many,TRBJ1-5,TRBV19,-,CASSSLGSTIQPQHF,TGTGCCAGTAGTTCCCTTGGGAGCACGATCCAGCCCCAGCATTTT
-,TRBJ2-3,TRBV7-2,-,CASSSGVGFTSTDTQYF,TGTGCCAGCAGCAGTGGGGTCGGTTTCACTAGCACAGATACGCAGTATTTT
many,TRBJ1-2,TRBV7-9,-,CASSSEGYRLYGYTF,TGTGCCAGCAGCTCCGAAGGCTACCGTCTCTATGGCTACACCTTC
many,TRBJ2-3,TRBV6-2/TRBV6-3,-,CASSIGQTTQYF,TGTGCCAGCAGCATCGGACAGACCACGCAGTATTTT
-,TRBJ1-1,TRBV9,-,CASSTYDSPTPNTEAFF,TGTGCCAGCAGCACGTACGACAGCCCCACCCCGAACACTGAAGCTTTCTTT
many,TRBJ1-2,TRBV3-1,-,CASSQDQGYGYTF,TGTGCCAGCAGCCAAGATCAGGGCTATGGCTACACCTTC
few,TRBJ1-1,TRBV18,TRBD1,CASSLIYRGAMNTEAFF,TGTGCCAGCTCACTCATTTACAGGGGTGCGATGAACACTGAAGCTTTCTTT
many,TRBJ2-1,TRBV19,TRBD1,CASKRVGTGVYNEQFF,TGTGCCTCCAAGAGGGTCGGGACAGGGGTTTACAATGAGCAGTTCTTC
few,TRBJ2-7,TRBV5-6,-,CASSLNGAGSPYEQYF,TGTGCCAGCAGCCTGAACGGAGCGGGTTCCCCCTACGAGCAGTACTTC
many,TRBJ1-1,TRBV13,-,CASSQNGYLNTEAFF,TGTGCCAGCAGCCAAAACGGGTATTTGAACACTGAAGCTTTCTTT
-,TRBJ2-1,TRBV11-2,-,CASSLDRVSRNEQFF,TGTGCCAGCAGCTTAGATAGGGTTAGTCGGAATGAGCAGTTCTTC
few,TRBJ2-2,TRBV20-1,-,CSVPRTNTGELFF,TGCAGTGTCCCCAGAACGAACACCGGGGAGCTGTTTTTT
few,TRBJ2-1,TRBV29-1,-,CSALPFAGANEQFF,TGCAGCGCCCTGCCTTTCGCGGGGGCTAATGAGCAGTTCTTC
many,TRBJ2-7,TRBV20-1,-,CSASGGPYEQYF,TGCAGTGCTAGCGGGGGCCCCTACGAGCAGTACTTC
many,TRBJ2-3,TRBV5-4,TRBD1,CASSQDPGQGADTQYF,TGTGCCAGCAGCCAAGACCCGGGACAGGGGGCAGATACGCAGTATTTT
many,TRBJ1-1,TRBV3-1,TRBD1,CASSQDRGKAAFF,TGTGCCAGCAGCCAAGACAGGGGGAAAGCAGCTTTCTTT
many,TRBJ2-4,TRBV29-1,-,CSPNRELAKNIQYF,TGCAGTCCTAATAGGGAACTAGCCAAAAACATTCAGTACTTC
-,TRBJ1-1,TRBV20-1,TRBD1,CSALGQLNTEAFF,TGCAGTGCTTTGGGACAGCTGAACACTGAAGCTTTCTTT
few,TRBJ2-1,TRBV12-3/TRBV12-4,-,CASSQDPRRYNEQFF,TGTGCCAGCAGTCAAGACCCTCGGCGGTACAATGAGCAGTTCTTC
few,TRBJ1-1,TRBV27,-,CASSFGNEDTEAFF,TGTGCCAGCAGTTTTGGTAATGAGGACACTGAAGCTTTCTTT
many,TRBJ1-1,TRBV19,-,CASSIRRTEAFF,TGTGCCAGTAGTATCCGTCGCACTGAAGCTTTCTTT
many,TRBJ2-1,TRBV24-1,-,CATSDADSRAYNEQFF,TGTGCCACCAGTGATGCCGACAGCCGTGCCTACAATGAGCAGTTCTTC
many,TRBJ2-7,TRBV7-9,-,CASSSARGGPNGEQYF,TGTGCCAGCAGCTCAGCTAGGGGCGGACCGAATGGAGAGCAGTACTTC
-,TRBJ2-3,TRBV12-3/TRBV12-4,-,CASRDSWGTDTQYF,TGTGCCAGCAGGGACTCCTGGGGCACAGATACGCAGTATTTT
many,TRBJ2-7,TRBV13,TRBD1,CASSLELRGDRGSYEQYF,TGTGCCAGCAGCTTAGAGTTAAGGGGTGACAGGGGATCCTACGAGCAGTACTTC
few,TRBJ2-1,TRBV2,TRBD2,CASSPLAGYNEQFF,TGTGCCAGCAGTCCCTTAGCGGGTTACAATGAGCAGTTCTTC
-,TRBJ1-2,TRBV6-1,-,CASSALQSRYGYTF,TGTGCCAGCAGTGCATTACAATCCCGGTATGGCTACACCTTC